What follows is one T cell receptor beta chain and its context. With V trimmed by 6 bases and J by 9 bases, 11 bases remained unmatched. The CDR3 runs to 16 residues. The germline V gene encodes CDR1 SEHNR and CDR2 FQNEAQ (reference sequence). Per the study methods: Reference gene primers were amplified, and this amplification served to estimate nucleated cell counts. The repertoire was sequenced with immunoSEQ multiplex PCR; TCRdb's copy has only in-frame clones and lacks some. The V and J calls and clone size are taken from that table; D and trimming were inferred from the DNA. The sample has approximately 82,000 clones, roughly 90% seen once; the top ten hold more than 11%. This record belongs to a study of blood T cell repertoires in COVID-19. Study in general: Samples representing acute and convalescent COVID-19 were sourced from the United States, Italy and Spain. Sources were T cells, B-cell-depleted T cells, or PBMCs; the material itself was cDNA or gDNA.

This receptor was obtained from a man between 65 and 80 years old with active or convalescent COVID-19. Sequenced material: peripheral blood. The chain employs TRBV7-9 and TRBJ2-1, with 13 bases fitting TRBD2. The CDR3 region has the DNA TGTGCCAGCAGAACTCCCGGACTAGCGGGAGTGACTGAGCAGTTCTTC. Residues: CASRTPGLAGVTEQFF.